A single sample is the source of the 3 T cell receptor beta chains below, sequenced in a study of OX40 agonist ivuxolimab in advanced cancers. The method was immunoSEQ multiplex PCR; TCRdb's version includes in-frame clones alone and lacks a portion of them. The profile shows fewer than 45,000 clones, approximately 90% of them singletons. Sequencing was performed on CD4+ or CD8+ T cells sorted from blood, taken in a trial of the OX40 agonist ivuxolimab. The origin of the receptors is an adult with an advanced solid tumor such as melanoma, head and neck, liver or kidney cancer.

This clone was found a few times. V gene TRBV6-5 combines with J gene TRBJ2-2; possibly TRBD2 for D (5 bases). CDR3 length: 15 amino acids. Germline assignment: CDR1 MNHEY and CDR2 SVGAGI. The V gene lost 0 bases and the J gene lost 2 bases, with 7 bases spanning the gap. The CDR3 coding sequence is TGTGCCAGCAGTTACTCTGCGGGTAACACCGGGGAGCTGTTTTTT. Translated, it gives CASSYSAGNTGELFF.

In this sample, this clone turned up a few times. The chain joins TRBV4-1 to TRBJ1-6, with D possibly matching TRBD1 (5 bases). This CDR3 is 14 amino acids long. Trimming removed 4 bases at V and 10 bases at J, with 14 bases between. From germline, CDR1 is MGHRA and CDR2 YSYEKL. The CDR3 DNA follows: TGCGCCAGCAGCCCGGGACGGCAGTGGTCACCCCTCCACTTT. Its translation: CASSPGRQWSPLHF.

The rearrangement links TRBV7-9 to TRBJ1-4; 7 bases map to TRBD1. Looked up from germline, CDR1 is SEHNR and CDR2 is FQNEAQ (reference sequence). CDR3 length: 16 residues. V gave up 6 bases and J gave up 2 bases; unmatched junction bases: 9. The CDR3 region has the DNA TGTGCCAGCAGTCCACAGGGGCCCCGGACTAATGAAAAACTGTTTTTT. It specifies CASSPQGPRTNEKLFF. The whole variable domain, filled in from reference TRBV7-9 and TRBJ1-4, reads DTGVSQNPRHKITKRGQNVTFRCDPISEHNRLYWYRQTLGQGPEFLTYFQNEAQLEKSRLLSDRFSAERPKGSFSTLEIQRTEQGDSAMYLCASSPQGPRTNEKLFFGSGTQLSVL.